A single sample gave rise to the 17 T cell receptor beta chains below, sequenced in a study of blood T cell repertoires in COVID-19. Using immunoSEQ multiplex PCR, the repertoire was profiled, and TCRdb retains in-frame clones only, with some absent. The table has 110,000 to 150,000 clones, under 85% seen once. Sequenced material: PBMCs or T cells enriched from blood (not recorded which). These receptors came from a young woman who had been exposed to COVID-19.

The V gene is TRBV4-3, the J gene TRBJ2-2; 13 positions agree with TRBD2. The CDR3 sequence is 18 residues long. Germline-derived CDR1 and CDR2 are LGHNA and YSLEER. Trimming took 4 bases from V and 7 from J; bases not matched to a gene: 12. The CDR3 protein is CASSRVLAGGLIDGELFF. Written as DNA, the CDR3 is TGCGCCAGCAGCCGCGTACTAGCGGGAGGGCTTATTGACGGGGAGCTGTTTTTT.

The chain links TRBV5-1 to TRBJ2-1; 9 bases match TRBD1. The CDR3 spans 16 residues. The V and J ends lost 4 bases and 8 bases, in that order; junction bases with no gene match: 13. Germline V gene lookup returns CDR1 SGHRS and CDR2 YFSETQ. This CDR3 reads CASSVRGQGNGDEQFF. As DNA, the CDR3 is TGCGCCAGCAGCGTTCGGGGACAGGGCAATGGAGATGAGCAGTTCTTC. The full variable domain, completed using reference TRBV5-1 and TRBJ2-1, is KAGVTQTPRYLIKTRGQQVTLSCSPISGHRSVSWYQQTPGQGLQFLFEYFSETQRNKGNFPGRFSGRQFSNSRSEMNVSTLELGDSALYLCASSVRGQGNGDEQFFGPGTRLTVL.

The J gene is TRBJ2-7, the V gene TRBV30; 14 nucleotides align to TRBD2. V trimming: 4 bases; J trimming: 7 bases; junction bases outside the gene matches: 6. From germline, CDR1 is GTSNPN and CDR2 SVGIG (reference sequence). CDR3 size: 14 residues. The CDR3 sequence: CAWTQTSGRAEQYF. The CDR3 DNA reads TGTGCCTGGACACAGACTAGCGGGAGGGCAGAGCAGTACTTC.

V usage is TRBV29-1 and J usage is TRBJ1-1, with unresolved D. The CDR3 spans 13 residues. Trimming took off 8 bases at V and 3 bases at J, with 16 bases between the two ends. CDR1 and CDR2 from the germline V gene are SQVTM and ANQGSEA. The CDR3 here is CSTEGARHTEAFF. CDR3 nucleotide sequence: TGCAGCACCGAGGGAGCGAGACACACTGAAGCTTTCTTT.

The chain uses TRBV5-1 and TRBJ2-2; 8 bases align to TRBD1. The CDR3 is 17 residues long. In germline, CDR1 is SGHRS, CDR2 YFSETQ. The trim removed 2 bases at V and 1 base at J, leaving 7 bases unmatched. CDR3 bases: TGCGCCAGCAGCTTTGCGGTCAGGGGGCAGAACACCGGGGAGCTGTTTTTT. Translated, it gives CASSFAVRGQNTGELFF. Full variable domain (rest looked up from reference TRBV5-1 and TRBJ2-2): KAGVTQTPRYLIKTRGQQVTLSCSPISGHRSVSWYQQTPGQGLQFLFEYFSETQRNKGNFPGRFSGRQFSNSRSEMNVSTLELGDSALYLCASSFAVRGQNTGELFFGEGSRLTVL.

This clone was detected many times. The chain combines TRBV19 with TRBJ2-1, with 7 bases lining up with TRBD2. The length of the CDR3 is 14 residues. Germline lookup yields CDR1 LNHDA and CDR2 SQIVND (reference sequence). The CDR3 DNA sequence: TGTGCTAGTTCCCGTTCGCCGGGAGGAAATGAGCAGTTCTTC. Its protein is CASSRSPGGNEQFF.

The V call is TRBV11-2, the J call TRBJ1-2; 7 bases fit TRBD1. The CDR3 loop spans 13 amino acids. The V gene's germline CDR1 is SGHAT and CDR2 FQNNGV. J lost 5 bases, V lost 5 bases, and 5 bases had no gene match. CDR3 region: CASSPGQVYGYTF. The CDR3 DNA reads as TGTGCCAGCAGCCCCGGACAGGTTTATGGCTACACCTTC.

The rearrangement joins TRBV5-6 to TRBJ2-2; possibly TRBD1 for D (5 bases). The CDR3 has 16 residues. Germline CDR1 SGHDT, CDR2 YYEEEE. V was cut by 2 bases and J by 1 base, with 12 bases left in between. In DNA form, the CDR3 reads TGTGCCAGCAGCTTTACCCCGCAGGGGAACACCGGGGAGCTGTTTTTT. Its protein product is CASSFTPQGNTGELFF.

The V gene is TRBV27, the J gene TRBJ2-1; possible D gene TRBD2, 5 bases. Germline V CDR1 and CDR2: MNHEY, SMNVEV (reference sequence). V lost 7 bases and J lost 1, with 8 bases in between. The CDR3 loop spans 13 amino acids. CDR3: CASISESYNEQFF. DNA for the CDR3: TGTGCCAGCATTAGCGAGTCCTACAATGAGCAGTTCTTC.

The CDR3 region is CASSLTATGEAFF. The CDR3 nucleotides are TGTGCCAGCAGCCTAACCGCGACAGGTGAAGCTTTCTTT. This rearrangement joins TRBV12-3 or TRBV12-4 to TRBJ1-1; maybe TRBD1 (6 bases). The ends were cut back, 6 bases at V and 7 bases at J, with 15 bases in the middle. The CDR3 contains 13 residues.

The V call is TRBV6-5, the J call TRBJ1-6; no definite D call. The CDR3 loop spans 12 amino acids. Germline loops: CDR1 MNHEY, CDR2 SVGAGI. Trimming took off 6 bases at V and 10 bases at J, with 10 bases between the two ends. In nucleotides, the CDR3 is TGTGCCAGCAGGCTAGCGGAGTCACCCCTCCACTTT. Protein sequence: CASRLAESPLHF.

The chain carries TRBV6-5 and TRBJ2-1, with 8 bases that match TRBD2. With 8 bases clipped from V and 9 bases from J, the junction kept 12 bases outside the gene matches. The length of the CDR3 is 14 residues. Germline V gene sequence: CDR1 MNHEY, CDR2 SVGAGI. The CDR3 reads CASRTGLAGFEQFF. The CDR3 nucleotides read TGTGCCAGCCGGACTGGGCTAGCGGGTTTTGAGCAGTTCTTC.

The gene calls are TRBV2 and TRBJ2-5; D unclear. CDR3 length equals 14 residues. Germline CDR1 SNHLY, CDR2 FYNNEI. Trimming stripped 4 bases from V and 2 bases from J, with 11 bases between. Written as DNA, the CDR3 is TGTGCCAGCAGTGGGGCAGTTTTACAAGAGACCCAGTACTTC. Translation gives CASSGAVLQETQYF.

The V and J genes are TRBV3-1 (or the pseudogene TRBV3-2) and TRBJ1-1, with D hard to call. Trimming stripped 0 bases from V and 5 bases from J, with 10 bases between. This CDR3 is built from 14 residues. From germline, CDR1 is LGHDT and CDR2 YNNKEL (reference sequence). The CDR3 sequence: CASSQEIGGTEAFF. In nucleotides, the CDR3 is TGTGCCAGCAGCCAAGAAATTGGAGGGACTGAAGCTTTCTTT.

The chain employs TRBV30 and TRBJ1-4, with D perhaps matching TRBD1 (6 bases). The CDR3 extends over 14 amino acids. The V end lost 4 bases, the J end lost 4 bases, and 13 bases lay between the germline ends. In germline, CDR1 is GTSNPN, CDR2 SVGIG (reference sequence). The CDR3 reads CAWNQGTINEKLFF. In nucleotides, the CDR3 is TGTGCCTGGAATCAGGGGACCATTAATGAAAAACTGTTTTTT.

V gene TRBV7-8 combines with J gene TRBJ2-5, with no clear D. The CDR3 spans 14 residues. Germline-derived CDR1 and CDR2 are SGHVS and FQNEAQ. Trimming took off 5 bases at V and 5 bases at J, with 15 bases between the two ends. The CDR3 region is CASSPVASLETQYF. DNA of the CDR3: TGTGCCAGCAGCCCTGTGGCTAGTTTGGAGACCCAGTACTTC.

This clone was counted at least ten times. The chain recombines TRBV10-1 with TRBJ1-2, with no clear D. The CDR3 spans 10 residues. V lost 2 bases, J lost 8 bases, and 3 bases lay in between. Germline V gene lookup returns CDR1 WNHNN and CDR2 SYGVQD (reference sequence). CDR3 sequence reads: CASSEGGYTF. The DNA of the CDR3 is TGCGCCAGCAGTGAGGGCGGCTACACCTTC.